The present entry profiles one TCR beta chain with its context. Its antigen is currently not known. Base qualities are not at hand, and no much larger clone is one base apart. The entry originates in a study of blood T cell repertoires in COVID-19 (dated by TCRdb to about 2020). As for the study more broadly: The collaborator samples originated in the United States, Italy and Spain and spanned the acute and convalescent phases of COVID-19. The material from the prospective study consisted of cDNA or gDNA derived from T cells, B-cell-depleted T cells, or PBMCs. Deeply sampled blood TCRbeta repertoires from subjects exposed to, actively infected with, or recovered from COVID-19 were included in the dataset. The repertoires were released in a freely available public database meant as a resource for research on the immune response to SARS-CoV-2. The samples were drawn from the first 160 participants of the ongoing ImmuneRACE study and from under 1,500 subjects provided by 6 global collaborators. The sample metadata nearly always contained a de-identified subject ID, COVID-19 status, age in years and sex. Where HLA class I and class II types were available, the types were taken from metadata supplied by the sample provider, not from assay-based typing. Here is what the overall study found, with its caveats: Clinical and demographic metadata were provided uncurated, with the amount varying by source and participant.

The collaborating institutions used their own protocols to collect whole blood in K2EDTA tubes. For TCRbeta analysis, collaborators shipped samples in one of three forms: frozen whole blood, isolated PBMCs, or DNA extracted from either of those sample types. V ends up 4 bases short and J 0 bases short, with an unmatched junction base count of 4. The CDR3 measures 15 amino acids from cysteine to phenylalanine. The only DNA kept is the CDR3, 45 bases in frame from the first base. CDR1 and CDR2, per the germline V gene, are SGHDT and YYEEEE. TCRbeta CDR3 regions were amplified from genomic DNA using the immunoSEQ Assay, a bias-controlled multiplex PCR. For the original study's pipeline: Within the assay, amplification of reference gene primers was used to estimate how many nucleated cells each sample contained. To quantify the absolute abundance of each unique TCRbeta CDR3 rearrangement, sequence reads were collapsed and filtered. For each sample, productive Simpson clonality was calculated as the square root of Simpson's diversity index over productive rearrangements. TCRdb took over this immuneACCESS table, retaining in-frame rearrangements with V and J assigned. Such tables are incomplete; in checked studies, under half of the missing clones stem from an unresolved V gene, and the remainder is unexplained. The D gene and trimming were derived from the DNA, and the V and J assignments and clone size from that table. This sample lists about 240,000 clones; approximately 80% were detected once. More than 9.5% of the sample is taken by the ten largest.

This sequence uses TRBV5-6 and TRBJ1-1; 9 junctional bases match TRBD1. This clonotype was sampled from an elderly woman with acute or convalescent COVID-19. The sample was peripheral blood. This receptor carries the CDR3 CASSPGQGLNTEAFF. The DNA sequence is given as TGTGCCAGCAGCCCGGGACAGGGCCTGAACACTGAAGCTTTCTTT.